This section outlines one TCR beta chain sequence together with its context. Its target is unknown. The data were produced by immunoSEQ multiplex PCR, yet TCRdb's version contains in-frame clones alone and is incomplete. The sample contains tens of thousands of clones, around 80% of which appear only once. The data were taken from a study of STAT3 mutations in large granular lymphocyte leukemia. As for the study in general: Immunosuppressive therapy was given to more than half of T-LGLL patients. Regarding the study as a whole: In T-cell large granular lymphocyte leukemia, about half of patients showed multiple immunodominant subclonotypes. No sample exists from the first appearance of each clone.

The germline V gene encodes CDR1 SNHLY and CDR2 FYNNEI. V lost 6 bases and J lost 8; bases outside the gene matches: 21. CDR3 size: 20 residues. The genes are TRBV2 and TRBJ2-4; 14 bases are shared with TRBD2. This TCR was sampled from a human donor with T large granular lymphocyte leukemia. Some clones in this sample may be carry-over from other donors' samples. The source material was PBMCs. The CDR3 reads CASRVAPGTSGGSLRDIQYF. The CDR3 DNA is TGTGCCAGCAGAGTTGCCCCCGGGACTAGCGGGGGCTCCCTGCGGGACATTCAGTACTTC.